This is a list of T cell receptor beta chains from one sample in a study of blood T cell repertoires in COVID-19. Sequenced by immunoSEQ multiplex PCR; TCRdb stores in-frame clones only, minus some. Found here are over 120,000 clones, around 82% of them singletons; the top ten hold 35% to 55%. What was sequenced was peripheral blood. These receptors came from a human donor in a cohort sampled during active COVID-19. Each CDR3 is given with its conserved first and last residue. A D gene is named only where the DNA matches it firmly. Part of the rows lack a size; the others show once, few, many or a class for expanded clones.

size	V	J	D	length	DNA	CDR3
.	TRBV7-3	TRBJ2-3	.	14	TGTGCCAGCAGCTTGTCCTCCCTCGTCCATACGCAGTATTTT	CASSLSSLVHTQYF
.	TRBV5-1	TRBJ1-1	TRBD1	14	TGCGCCAGCAGCTTCGGGACAGCGAACACTGAAGCTTTCTTT	CASSFGTANTEAFF
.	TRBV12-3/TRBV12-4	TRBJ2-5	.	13	TGTGCCAGCACCCTCGGACTACAAGAGACCCAGTACTTC	CASTLGLQETQYF
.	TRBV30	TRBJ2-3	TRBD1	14	TGTGCCTGGGAGCCCGGACAGGGCACAGATACGCAGTATTTT	CAWEPGQGTDTQYF
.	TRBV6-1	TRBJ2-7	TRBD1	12	TGTGCCAGCAGGGAAGACAGGGGCGAGCAGTACTTC	CASREDRGEQYF
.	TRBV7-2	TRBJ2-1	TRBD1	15	TGTGCCAGCAGCATCGACAGGGGTACCTACAATGAGCAGTTCTTC	CASSIDRGTYNEQFF
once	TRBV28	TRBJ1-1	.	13	TGTGCCAGCAGGGAAGGGGGGAACACTGAAGCTTTCTTT	CASREGGNTEAFF
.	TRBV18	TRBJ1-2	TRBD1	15	TGTGCCAGCTCACCACCCACGGACAGGGGCCTAGGCTACACCTTC	CASSPPTDRGLGYTF
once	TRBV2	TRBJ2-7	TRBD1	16	TGTGCCAGCAGTGAAGCGGTGTGGGACAGCTCCTACGAGCAGTACTTC	CASSEAVWDSSYEQYF
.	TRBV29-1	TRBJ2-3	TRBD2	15	TGCAGCGTGGGGACTAGCGGAGTTCCCACAGATACGCAGTATTTT	CSVGTSGVPTDTQYF
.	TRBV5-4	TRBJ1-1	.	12	TGTGCCAGCAGCACTAGGTACACTGAAGCTTTCTTT	CASSTRYTEAFF
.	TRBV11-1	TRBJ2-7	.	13	TGTGCCAGCAGCTTAGATGACAGCTACGAGCAGTACTTC	CASSLDDSYEQYF
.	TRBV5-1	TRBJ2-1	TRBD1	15	TGCGCCAGCAGCCTTGGCGGGACAGGGCTAAGTGAGCAGTTCTTC	CASSLGGTGLSEQFF
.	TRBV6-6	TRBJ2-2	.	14	TGTGCCAGCAGTTCGGCGGTGGGGGCTGGGGAGCTGTTTTTT	CASSSAVGAGELFF
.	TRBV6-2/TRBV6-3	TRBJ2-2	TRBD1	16	TGTGCCAGCAGTACTTTGGGACAGGGGGCTACCGGGGAGCTGTTTTTT	CASSTLGQGATGELFF